Sequencing of this T cell receptor beta chain was carried out in a study of long-term antiretroviral therapy in people with HIV. This CDR3 contains 16 residues. All participants with HIV were treated in the United States. Survey-level immunoSEQ v3.0 assays were run. Clones were read by immunoSEQ multiplex PCR, and TCRdb kept only the in-frame ones, dropping some. The repertoire holds tens of thousands of clones, about 93% seen once, with roughly 3.9% in the top ten. Specimen: unsorted PBMCs, collected 4.1 years after starting antiretroviral therapy. The TCR originated in a woman between 50 and 59 years old with HIV. V usage is TRBV12-1 and J usage is TRBJ1-1. TRBV12-1 is classified as a pseudogene. The CDR3 DNA sequence: TGTGCCAGCAGCTTTGCGCGGGGCGGGATGAACACTGAAGCTTTCTTT. This gives the protein CASSFARGGMNTEAFF.